These 28 T cell receptor beta chains share one sample of origin, sequenced in a study of OX40 agonist ivuxolimab in advanced cancers. The protocol was immunoSEQ multiplex PCR, while the TCRdb copy is restricted to in-frame clones and leaves out a portion. The repertoire includes about 58,000 clones, about 81% of them detected once, and 0.7% to 0.8% sits in the top ten. The material was CD4+ or CD8+ T cells sorted from blood, obtained in a trial of the OX40 agonist ivuxolimab. The receptors stem from an adult with an advanced solid tumor such as melanoma, head and neck, liver or kidney cancer.

The sample holds a few counts of this clone. The gene calls are TRBV11-3 and TRBJ1-2; D ambiguous. Germline CDR1 SGHNT, CDR2 YENEEA. The CDR3 has 12 amino acids. Trimming cost V 3 bases and J 2 bases, with 4 bases left between them. CDR3 residues: CASSLENYGYTF. In nucleotides, the CDR3 is TGTGCCAGCAGCTTGGAGAACTATGGCTACACCTTC.

V gene TRBV5-4 combines with J gene TRBJ2-3, with TRBD2 matching over 7 bases. The CDR3 is made up of 15 amino acids. Trimming at V came to 2 bases and at J to 1 base, leaving 4 bases not matched to a gene. Germline-derived CDR1 and CDR2 are SGHNT and YYREEE (reference sequence). CDR3 region: CASSFSTSGTDTQYF. Written as DNA, the CDR3 is TGTGCCAGCAGCTTTAGTACTAGCGGCACAGATACGCAGTATTTT.

The rearrangement uses TRBV25-1 and TRBJ2-7, with TRBD1 matching over 9 bases. The CDR3 is 13 amino acids. Germline V gene lookup returns CDR1 MGHDK and CDR2 SYGVNS. The V and J ends lost 5 bases and 7 bases, in that order; junction bases with no gene match: 6. CDR3 sequence: CASSWGQGREQYF. DNA of the CDR3: TGTGCCAGCAGTTGGGGACAGGGTAGAGAGCAGTACTTC.

This clone was detected only once. This rearrangement joins TRBV2 to TRBJ2-5, with D maybe TRBD2 (6 bases). The CDR3 consists of 12 residues. V was clipped by 9 bases and J by 5 bases, with 13 bases between them. Germline V gene sequence: CDR1 SNHLY, CDR2 FYNNEI. CDR3 protein: CARGLVGETQYF. CDR3 sequence (DNA): TGTGCCAGGGGACTCGTAGGGGAGACCCAGTACTTC.

The chain couples TRBV27 to TRBJ1-1; 8 positions agree with TRBD1. Germline V gives CDR1 MNHEY, CDR2 SMNVEV (reference sequence). The V and J ends lost 5 bases and 0 bases, in that order; junction bases with no gene match: 5. The CDR3 consists of 15 residues. CDR3 nucleotide sequence: TGTGCCAGCAGTCCTGGACAGGGACTGAACACTGAAGCTTTCTTT. Its translation: CASSPGQGLNTEAFF.

The genes are TRBV2 and TRBJ1-5; D uncertain. The CDR3 runs 12 residues. CDR1 is SNHLY and CDR2 is FYNNEI in the germline V gene. V was clipped by 4 bases and J by 4 bases, with 5 bases between them. Here the CDR3 DNA reads TGTGCCAGCAGTGGAGGAAATCAGCCCCAGCATTTT. Translation: CASSGGNQPQHF. The variable domain in full, completed from reference TRBV2 and TRBJ1-5, reads EPEVTQTPSHQVTQMGQEVILRCVPISNHLYFYWYRQILGQKVEFLVSFYNNEISEKSEIFDDQFSVERPDGSNFTLKIRSTKLEDSAMYFCASSGGNQPQHFGDGTRLSIL.

The chain couples TRBV9 to TRBJ2-3; 10 bases fit TRBD2. The CDR3 runs 17 residues. V trimming: 3 bases; J trimming: 4 bases; junction bases outside the gene matches: 11. In germline, CDR1 is SGDLS, CDR2 YYNGEE. CDR3 DNA: TGTGCCAGCAGCGCCACCGCCAGCGGGGGGGGCCCAGATACGCAGTATTTT. Translating it yields CASSATASGGGPDTQYF. Full variable domain (rest looked up from reference TRBV9 and TRBJ2-3): DSGVTQTPKHLITATGQRVTLRCSPRSGDLSVYWYQQSLDQGLQFLIQYYNGEERAKGNILERFSAQQFPDLHSELNLSSLELGDSALYFCASSATASGGGPDTQYFGPGTRLTVL.

The chain uses TRBV28 and TRBJ1-5; D is ambiguous. CDR1 is MDHEN and CDR2 is SYDVKM in the germline V gene. The CDR3 sequence is 16 residues long. V dropped 0 bases and J dropped 0 bases, with 9 bases sitting between them. CDR3 DNA: TGTGCCAGCAGTTTATGGAACATTTATAGCAATCAGCCCCAGCATTTT. It is translated as CASSLWNIYSNQPQHF.

This clone was detected only a few times. The rearrangement joins TRBV11-2 to TRBJ1-1; TRBD1 matches at 11 bases. V shed 8 bases, J shed 0 bases, and the junction held 11 bases outside the gene matches. CDR1 and CDR2 (germline): SGHAT, FQNNGV. The CDR3 covers 17 residues. CDR3 in amino acids: CASFPRRDRGLNTEAFF. The CDR3 DNA reads TGTGCCAGCTTCCCCCGCCGGGACAGGGGGTTGAACACTGAAGCTTTCTTT.

As regards this clone: The junction departs from the called germline gene at one end, perhaps through a read error. The chain combines TRBV9 with TRBJ2-5, with 9 bases that match TRBD1. This CDR3 is built from 15 residues. CDR1 SGDLS and CDR2 YYNGEE come from the germline V gene. CDR3 in DNA: TGTGCCAGCAGCGCGGACAGGGGAGGTCGTGAGACCCGGTACTTC. Its protein is CASSADRGGRETRYF.

The chain combines TRBV19 with TRBJ2-1, with TRBD1 as a possible D gene (5 bases). Trimming removed 7 bases at V and 5 bases at J, with 12 bases between. Per germline, CDR1 LNHDA and CDR2 SQIVND (reference sequence). The CDR3 consists of 13 residues. The CDR3 loop reads CASTRGRNNEQFF. CDR3 nucleotide sequence: TGTGCCAGTACTAGGGGCAGAAACAATGAGCAGTTCTTC.

The chain employs TRBV27 and TRBJ1-5; no firm D call. Germline CDR1 MNHEY, CDR2 SMNVEV (reference sequence). The V end lost 0 bases, the J end lost 0 bases, and 3 bases lay between the germline ends. There are 14 residues in the CDR3. In nucleotides, the CDR3 is TGTGCCAGCAGTTTATCTGATAGCAATCAGCCCCAGCATTTT. Protein sequence: CASSLSDSNQPQHF.

The chain employs TRBV6-6 and TRBJ1-6, with D possibly matching TRBD1 (5 bases). CDR1 MNHNY and CDR2 SVGAGI come from the germline V gene (reference sequence). The V and J ends lost 7 bases and 10 bases respectively, with 11 bases between them. The CDR3 is made up of 12 amino acids. CDR3 nucleotides: TGTGCCAGCACCCCAGGGTCCTCACCCCTCCACTTT. Translating gives CASTPGSSPLHF.

The chain links TRBV12-5 to TRBJ1-4; no definite D call. The CDR3 consists of 11 residues. Germline CDR1 reads LGHNT; CDR2 reads FRNRAP. V lost 1 base and J 13 bases, leaving 7 bases between the germline ends. For the CDR3, the DNA is TGTGCTAGTGGTTTGGGGGGAGGACTGTTTTTT. Protein: CASGLGGGLFF. The entire variable domain, with the rest obtained from reference TRBV12-5 and TRBJ1-4, is as follows: DARVTQTPRHKVTEMGQEVTMRCQPILGHNTVFWYRQTMMQGLELLAYFRNRAPLDDSGMPKDRFSAEMPDATLATLKIQPSEPRDSAVYFCASGLGGGLFFGSGTQLSVL.

The chain couples TRBV11-2 to TRBJ1-4, with TRBD1 matching 10 bases. Unmatched junction bases numbered 6, after V lost 6 bases and J lost 8 bases. The CDR3 contains 14 residues. Germline V gene sequence: CDR1 SGHAT, CDR2 FQNNGV. CDR3 nucleotide sequence: TGTGCCAGCAGTAGGGACAGGGGCGGCGAAAAACTGTTTTTT. Translating it yields CASSRDRGGEKLFF.

This chain links TRBV19 with TRBJ1-5; perhaps TRBD1 as D (5 bases). V lost 5 bases to trimming and J lost 4 bases, with 9 bases between them. CDR1 is LNHDA and CDR2 is SQIVND in the germline V gene (reference sequence). This CDR3 spans 13 amino acids. The CDR3 DNA is TGTGCCAGTAGTTCGGGGCGGAATCAGCCCCAGCATTTT. Protein product: CASSSGRNQPQHF.

The chain employs TRBV7-3 and TRBJ1-1; possible D gene TRBD1, 5 bases. The V gene lost 2 bases and the J gene lost 5 bases, with 15 bases spanning the gap. CDR3 length: 15 residues. Germline V lookup: CDR1 SGHTA, CDR2 FQGTGA. The CDR3 region is CASSLETVGSTEAFF. The CDR3, as DNA: TGTGCCAGCAGCTTAGAGACAGTGGGGTCAACTGAAGCTTTCTTT.

J is TRBJ2-2 and V is TRBV6-1; 9 bases agree with TRBD2. Per germline, CDR1 MNHNS and CDR2 SASEGT. The V gene end was trimmed by 2 bases and the J gene end by 0 bases; junction bases not matched to a gene: 7. CDR3 size: 18 residues. The CDR3 region has the DNA TGTGCCAGCAGTGAACGCGCAGCGGGGGGCCCGAACACCGGGGAGCTGTTTTTT. Translating it yields CASSERAAGGPNTGELFF.

The rearrangement joins TRBV11-1 to TRBJ2-3; 14 bases fit TRBD2. The CDR3 sequence is 18 residues long. Germline V gene lookup returns CDR1 SGHAT and CDR2 FQDESV (reference sequence). V dropped 5 bases and J dropped 3; count of bases not matched to a gene: 10. The CDR3 nucleotides read TGTGCCAGCAGCGTGACTAGCGGGGGGGACTTCCTTACAGATACGCAGTATTTT. Translating gives CASSVTSGGDFLTDTQYF.

This chain uses TRBV29-1 with TRBJ1-5; 10 bases fit TRBD1. J was trimmed by 6 bases and V by 4 bases; bases with no gene match: 3. Germline CDR1 and CDR2: SQVTM and ANQGSEA. This CDR3 has 13 amino acids. The CDR3 loop reads CSVGDRGSQPQHF. The CDR3 nucleotides read TGCAGCGTTGGGGACAGGGGAAGTCAGCCCCAGCATTTT.

The genes are TRBV2 and TRBJ2-7; perhaps TRBD1 as D (6 bases). The CDR3 is made up of 15 amino acids. The V gene lost 4 bases and the J gene lost 3 bases, with 16 bases spanning the gap. The V gene's germline CDR1 is SNHLY and CDR2 FYNNEI. The CDR3 DNA sequence: TGTGCCAGCAGTGCGACAGGTGGTATATTCTACGAGCAGTACTTC. It codes for CASSATGGIFYEQYF.

This chain links TRBV27 with TRBJ1-2; 7 nucleotides match TRBD1. The CDR3 is made up of 15 amino acids. J gave up 6 bases and V 3 bases, and 10 bases lay outside the gene matches. Germline-derived CDR1 and CDR2 are MNHEY and SMNVEV (reference sequence). The CDR3 coding sequence is TGTGCCAGCAGTTTTGTCGGCAGGGGGTCAAATGGCTACACCTTC. The encoded protein is CASSFVGRGSNGYTF.

This clone has a single count. The gene calls are TRBV15 and TRBJ2-1; D could derive from TRBD1 or TRBD2 (5 bases each). The CDR3 extends over 17 amino acids. V lost 0 bases to trimming and J lost 8 bases, with 20 bases between them. CDR1 and CDR2 from the germline V gene are LNHNV and YYDKDF (reference sequence). The CDR3, as DNA: TGTGCCACCAGCAGAGATCTTCTGGGGGAAGTAATTGATGAGCAGTTCTTC. Translated, it gives CATSRDLLGEVIDEQFF.

The CDR3 spells CASSLGGEAGELFF. The DNA for the CDR3 is TGCGCCAGCAGCTTGGGGGGTGAGGCCGGGGAGCTGTTTTTT. This sequence joins TRBV5-1 and TRBJ2-2; D call uncertain. Per germline, CDR1 SGHRS and CDR2 YFSETQ. The length of the CDR3 is 14 residues. Trimming took 0 bases from V and 6 from J, leaving 9 bases between them.

The V gene is TRBV10-1, the J gene TRBJ2-1; 10 bases align to TRBD2. The CDR3 is 13 amino acids. The trim removed 6 bases at V and 8 bases at J, leaving 4 bases unmatched. Germline values: CDR1 WNHNN, CDR2 SYGVQD (reference sequence). In DNA, the CDR3 is TGCGCCAGCAGAAGCGGGGGGGGTGATGAGCAGTTCTTC. Translated: CASRSGGGDEQFF.

The chain links TRBV19 to TRBJ1-2; 7 bases agree with TRBD1. Per germline, CDR1 LNHDA and CDR2 SQIVND (reference sequence). The CDR3 is 14 amino acids. V lost 4 bases to trimming and J lost 4 bases; unmatched junction nucleotides: 6. The CDR3 nucleotides are TGTGCCAGTAGTACCCAGGGGGTAACCTATGGCTACACCTTC. This gives the protein CASSTQGVTYGYTF. Full variable domain (rest looked up from reference TRBV19 and TRBJ1-2): DGGITQSPKYLFRKEGQNVTLSCEQNLNHDAMYWYRQDPGQGLRLIYYSQIVNDFQKGDIAEGYSVSREKKESFPLTVTSAQKNPTAFYLCASSTQGVTYGYTFGSGTRLTVV.

This chain uses TRBV19 with TRBJ1-1, with D possibly matching TRBD1 (5 bases). The CDR3 is made up of 14 amino acids. CDR1 and CDR2 from the germline V gene are LNHDA and SQIVND (reference sequence). The V and J ends lost 4 bases and 7 bases respectively, with 16 bases between them. The CDR3 is CASSTGAFNNEAFF. As DNA, the CDR3 is TGTGCCAGTAGTACTGGGGCCTTTAATAATGAAGCTTTCTTT.

This chain uses TRBV7-9 with TRBJ1-1; 8 bases match TRBD1. Trimming removed 8 bases from V and 2 bases from J; junction bases left unmatched: 4. The CDR3 consists of 13 residues. Looked up from germline, CDR1 is SEHNR and CDR2 is FQNEAQ (reference sequence). The CDR3 DNA reads as TGTGCCAGCCGGACAGGGCTAAACACTGAAGCTTTCTTT. Translating it yields CASRTGLNTEAFF.